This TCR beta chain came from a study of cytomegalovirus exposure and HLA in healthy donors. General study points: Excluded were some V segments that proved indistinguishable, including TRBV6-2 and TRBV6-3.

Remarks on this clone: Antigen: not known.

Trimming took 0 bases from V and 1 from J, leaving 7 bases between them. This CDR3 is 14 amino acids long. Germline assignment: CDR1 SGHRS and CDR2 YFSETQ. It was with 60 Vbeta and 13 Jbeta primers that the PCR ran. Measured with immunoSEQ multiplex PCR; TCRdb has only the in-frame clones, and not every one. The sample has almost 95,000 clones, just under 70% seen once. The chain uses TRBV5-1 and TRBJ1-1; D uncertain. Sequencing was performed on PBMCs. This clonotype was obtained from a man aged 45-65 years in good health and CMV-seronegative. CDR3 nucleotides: TGCGCCAGCAGCTTGGGGAGTCGGAACACTGAAGCTTTCTTT. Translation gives CASSLGSRNTEAFF. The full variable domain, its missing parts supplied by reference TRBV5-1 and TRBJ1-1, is KAGVTQTPRYLIKTRGQQVTLSCSPISGHRSVSWYQQTPGQGLQFLFEYFSETQRNKGNFPGRFSGRQFSNSRSEMNVSTLELGDSALYLCASSLGSRNTEAFFGQGTRLTVV.